The 10 T cell receptor beta chains presented below share a single source sample, sequenced in a study of T cell responses to AZD1222 COVID-19 vaccine. Data came from immunoSEQ multiplex PCR; TCRdb stores just in-frame clones and leaves some out. This sample has 75,000 to 100,000 clones; approximately 81% occur once, and the top ten carry 13%. Sample: peripheral blood, taken on day 0 of AZD1222 vaccination. The receptors shown here come from an adult in good health.

The V gene is TRBV4-3, the J gene TRBJ1-2, with 8 bases lining up with TRBD1. CDR3 length: 16 residues. V trimming: 3 bases; J trimming: 3 bases; junction bases outside the gene matches: 9. Germline V gene data show CDR1 as LGHNA and CDR2 as YSLEER. The CDR3 sequence is CASSQRYQGADYGYTF. The CDR3 nucleotides read TGCGCCAGCAGCCAGCGCTACCAGGGGGCAGACTATGGCTACACCTTC.

This chain uses TRBV6-4 with TRBJ1-4; possibly TRBD1 for D (5 bases). The CDR3 consists of 18 residues. The germline CDR1 and CDR2 sequences are MRHNA and SNTAGT. The ends were cut back, 3 bases at V and 0 bases at J, with 17 bases in the middle. The CDR3, as DNA: TGTGCCAGCAGTGATGTTCCAGGGAGTTATGCAACTAATGAAAAACTGTTTTTT. It specifies CASSDVPGSYATNEKLFF.

This clone is a singleton in its sample. The CDR3 region has the DNA TGCGCCAGCAGCCAGACAGGGGTCGCACTTTCCGAGCAGTACTTC. Amino acids: CASSQTGVALSEQYF. The rearrangement links TRBV4-1 to TRBJ2-7; 8 bases map to TRBD1. This CDR3 has 15 amino acids. V was clipped by 3 bases and J by 6 bases; unmatched bases: 10. Per germline, CDR1 MGHRA and CDR2 YSYEKL.

The CDR3 DNA reads TGTGCCAGCAGCTCTCGGGATTCATCTAGCACAGATACGCAGTATTTT. Protein product: CASSSRDSSSTDTQYF. The chain joins TRBV7-9 to TRBJ2-3, with a weak D call TRBD2 (5 bases). The V end was cut by 4 bases, the J end by 0 bases, with 14 bases between. CDR1 and CDR2 from the germline V gene are SEHNR and FQNEAQ (reference sequence). The CDR3 runs to 16 residues.

The chain carries TRBV5-4 and TRBJ1-3; D call uncertain. V shed 3 bases and J shed 0 bases, with 7 bases lying between them. From germline, CDR1 is SGHNT and CDR2 YYREEE (reference sequence). CDR3 length: 14 amino acids. CDR3 bases: TGTGCCAGCAGCTCCCGAGACTCTGGAAACACCATATATTTT. This encodes CASSSRDSGNTIYF.

The rearrangement links TRBV4-1 to TRBJ1-3, with D perhaps matching TRBD1 (5 bases). Germline loops: CDR1 MGHRA, CDR2 YSYEKL. V lost 4 bases, J lost 1 base, and 11 bases lay in between. The CDR3 has 15 amino acids. Here the CDR3 DNA reads TGCGCCAGCAGCCTCGAGGGACTTTCTGGAAACACCATATATTTT. Protein: CASSLEGLSGNTIYF.

This clone was counted only a few times. The V gene is TRBV7-3, the J gene TRBJ2-1; D ambiguous. Germline V gives CDR1 SGHTA, CDR2 FQGTGA. V was shortened by 2 bases and J by 4 bases, with 6 bases between the two germline ends. The CDR3 runs to 13 residues. CDR3 coding DNA: TGTGCCAGCAGCTTAGCCCAGTACAATGAGCAGTTCTTC. Translation gives CASSLAQYNEQFF.

The V gene is TRBV7-2, the J gene TRBJ2-7; the D gene is possibly TRBD1 (5 bases). With 1 base removed from V and 3 bases from J, the gap between germline ends came to 10 bases. This CDR3 comprises 14 residues. The germline V gene encodes CDR1 SGHTA and CDR2 FQGNSA. CDR3 nucleotides: TGTGCCAGCAGCTTAGGCCAGGGTTTCTACGAGCAGTACTTC. Its protein is CASSLGQGFYEQYF.

This clone was picked up a small number of times. The chain combines TRBV7-8 with TRBJ1-5; D is perhaps TRBD1 (5 bases). This CDR3 is 14 amino acids long. Germline V CDR1 and CDR2: SGHVS, FQNEAQ. V was clipped by 7 bases and J by 3 bases, with 13 bases between them. In nucleotides, the CDR3 is TGTGCCAGCACCCCGGGGGACTACAATCAGCCCCAGCATTTT. Its protein product is CASTPGDYNQPQHF.

The rearrangement joins TRBV6-5 to TRBJ2-5; the D gene is possibly TRBD1 (5 bases). Germline V gene lookup returns CDR1 MNHEY and CDR2 SVGAGI. The CDR3 is 14 residues long. V shed 2 bases and J shed 4 bases, with 11 bases lying between them. CDR3 amino acids: CASSYGDSIETQYF. Written as DNA, the CDR3 is TGTGCCAGCAGTTACGGTGACAGCATAGAGACCCAGTACTTC.